This T cell receptor beta chain was sequenced during a study of T-cell reconstitution after alpha-beta-depleted transplantation in children. Germline V lookup: CDR1 SQVTM, CDR2 ANQGSEA. This CDR3 is built from 11 residues. This clonotype was found a few times. Mismatch with germline at one junction end may stem from a read error. During its preparation, the TCRbeta library received unique molecular identifiers. TCRdb redid the calling of the PCR reads with MiXCR, one entry per CDR3 protein. This table holds almost 400,000 distinct CDR3 sequences, over 20% found once. Here the sequenced sample was PBMCs from the stem cell graft donor, taken from the stem cell graft. The TCR was taken from a human donor who donated a stem cell graft to a child with acute myeloid leukemia. V and J are TRBV29-1 and TRBJ2-7, with a possible D match to TRBD1 (5 bases). This chain's CDR3 is CSARQSSEQYF. The CDR3 DNA reads TGCAGTGCTCGACAGTCCTCCGAGCAGTACTTC.